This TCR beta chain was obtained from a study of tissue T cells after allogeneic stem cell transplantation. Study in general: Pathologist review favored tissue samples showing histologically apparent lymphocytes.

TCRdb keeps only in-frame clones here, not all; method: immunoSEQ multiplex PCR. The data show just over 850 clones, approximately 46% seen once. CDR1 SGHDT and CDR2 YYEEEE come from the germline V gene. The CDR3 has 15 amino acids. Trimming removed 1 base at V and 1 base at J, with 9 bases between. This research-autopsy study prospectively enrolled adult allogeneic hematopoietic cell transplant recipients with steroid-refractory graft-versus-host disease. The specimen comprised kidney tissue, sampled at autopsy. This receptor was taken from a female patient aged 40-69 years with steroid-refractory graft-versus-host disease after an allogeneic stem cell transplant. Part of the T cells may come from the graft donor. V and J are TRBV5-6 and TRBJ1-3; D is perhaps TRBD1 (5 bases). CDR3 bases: TGTGCCAGCAGCTTGCAGGGTTGGTCTGGAAACACCATATATTTT. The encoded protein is CASSLQGWSGNTIYF.